The rows below give T cell receptor beta chains drawn from one sample of a study of blood T cell repertoires in COVID-19. Profiling relied on immunoSEQ multiplex PCR, and the TCRdb table lists in-frame clones only, not all of them. The sample contains fewer than 350,000 clones, approximately 91% of which appear only once. Sequencing input: PBMCs or T cells enriched from blood (not recorded which). Receptors were obtained from a woman aged 35 to 49 with acute COVID-19. Each CDR3 is given with its conserved first and last residue. The D gene is left open where the match is weak. Where a row states a size, it is once, few, many or the class of an expanded clone; other rows omit it.

v_call,clone_size,j_call,d_call,cdr3_nt,cdr3_aa
TRBV27,-,TRBJ2-5,TRBD2,TGTGCCAGCAGTTTAGTCCTAGCGGGCATAGAGACCCAGTACTTC,CASSLVLAGIETQYF
TRBV24-1,-,TRBJ1-2,-,TGTGCCACCAGTGATATCAGGCAGGGCGGCGGCTACACCTTC,CATSDIRQGGGYTF
TRBV11-2,-,TRBJ2-3,TRBD2,TGTGCCAGCAGCTTAGGCCTCTCAGGAGCGGGAGTCACAGATACGCAGTATTTT,CASSLGLSGAGVTDTQYF
TRBV5-5,-,TRBJ2-5,TRBD2,TGTGCCAGCAGCTCCTTAACGACTAGCGGGGATCAAGAGACCCAGTACTTC,CASSSLTTSGDQETQYF
TRBV18,-,TRBJ2-5,-,TGTGCCAGCTCGAACAGAGTTATCAAGGCGGAGACCCAGTACTTC,CASSNRVIKAETQYF
TRBV5-8,few,TRBJ1-2,-,TGTGCCAGCAGCTTGTTCGGGTTTGACTATGGCTACACCTTC,CASSLFGFDYGYTF
TRBV15,-,TRBJ2-7,TRBD2,TGTGCCACCAGCGGGACTAGCTGGGACCACGAGCAGTACTTC,CATSGTSWDHEQYF
TRBV15,-,TRBJ1-2,TRBD1,TGTGCCACCAGCAGAGATAAGGGGGCCAGGGGAAACTATGGCTACACCTTC,CATSRDKGARGNYGYTF
TRBV12-5,-,TRBJ2-7,-,TGTGCTAGTGGTTTAGGAGGAGGCTACGAGCAGTACTTC,CASGLGGGYEQYF
TRBV12-3/TRBV12-4,once,TRBJ1-6,-,TGTGCCAGCAGCATACGACAGGATTCACCCCTCCACTTT,CASSIRQDSPLHF
TRBV28,-,TRBJ1-1,-,TGTGCCAGCAGTTTTTCGGGGGGAACTGAAGCTTTCTTT,CASSFSGGTEAFF
TRBV5-1,-,TRBJ2-5,-,TGCGCCAGCAGCTCGACAGGGACTCTACAAGAGACCCAGTACTTC,CASSSTGTLQETQYF
TRBV19,-,TRBJ2-7,TRBD1,TGTGCCAGTAAGGGGACAGGGTTCTACGAGCAGTACTTC,CASKGTGFYEQYF
TRBV24-1,-,TRBJ2-1,-,TGTGCCACCAGTGCCAACACCGGGACACAGTACAATGAGCAGTTCTTC,CATSANTGTQYNEQFF
TRBV27,-,TRBJ2-1,TRBD2,TGTGCCAGCACCTTAGCGGGAGGGGCCTACAATGAGCAGTTCTTC,CASTLAGGAYNEQFF
TRBV7-6,-,TRBJ2-1,-,TGTGCCAGCAGCTTAGGTATAGGACAAGTCGCCGGTGAGCAGTTCTTC,CASSLGIGQVAGEQFF
TRBV4-2,-,TRBJ1-2,-,TGTGCCAGCAGCCAAGAAATGGCACCGAGGGACTATGGCTACACCTTC,CASSQEMAPRDYGYTF
TRBV5-1,-,TRBJ2-7,TRBD1,TGCGCCAGCAGCCCAGGACAGGGGGCTGACGAGCAGTACTTC,CASSPGQGADEQYF
TRBV28,-,TRBJ2-7,TRBD1,TGTGCCAGCAGTTTCGGGACAGCCTCCTACGAGCAGTACTTC,CASSFGTASYEQYF
TRBV5-1,-,TRBJ1-1,-,TGCGCCAGCAGCTTGGTTAAAGGGTCACTCGGGAGTCCTGAAGCTTTCTTT,CASSLVKGSLGSPEAFF
TRBV10-3,-,TRBJ1-3,-,TGTGCCATCAGTGACGGGAAGAGCTCTGGAAACACCATATATTTT,CAISDGKSSGNTIYF
TRBV12-2,-,TRBJ1-5,-,TGTGCAAGTCGCTTAGAGTTCGCACAGGAGAGAAAGAAGATAAGCAATCAGCCCCAGCATTTT,CASRLEFAQERKKISNQPQHF
TRBV24-1,-,TRBJ1-5,-,TGTGCCACCAGTGATCCCCTTTCGGGGGGCAATCAGCCCCAGCATTTT,CATSDPLSGGNQPQHF
TRBV2,-,TRBJ1-3,-,TGTGCCAGCAGTGACCGGGGAAACACCATATATTTT,CASSDRGNTIYF
TRBV5-1,-,TRBJ1-2,-,TGCGCCAGCAGCCCAAACGACAGAAACTATGGCTACACCTTC,CASSPNDRNYGYTF
TRBV12-3/TRBV12-4,-,TRBJ1-1,-,TGTGCCAGCAGTTTCGGACAGAACACTGAAGCTTTCTTT,CASSFGQNTEAFF
TRBV6-1,few,TRBJ1-4,TRBD1,TGTGCCAGCAGTGAATCCGGGACAGGGCATGAAAAACTGTTTTTT,CASSESGTGHEKLFF
TRBV6-4,-,TRBJ2-5,TRBD1,TGTGCCAGCAGTGGGCAGGGGGCGAGGGCACAAGAGACCCAGTACTTC,CASSGQGARAQETQYF
TRBV30,-,TRBJ1-3,-,TGTGCCTCATCCGGGAGCTCTGGAAACACCATATATTTT,CASSGSSGNTIYF
TRBV4-1,-,TRBJ2-1,TRBD2,TGCGCCAGCAGCCCAGCTGATAGGTCTAGCGGGTACAATGAGCAGTTCTTC,CASSPADRSSGYNEQFF
TRBV24-1,-,TRBJ2-3,TRBD1,TGCGCCGTCGGGACAGACACAGATACGCAGTATTTT,CAVGTDTDTQYF
TRBV4-2,-,TRBJ1-4,-,TGTGCCAGCAGCCAAGATCTGGCCTCATTCGGGGGTGAAAAACTGTTTTTT,CASSQDLASFGGEKLFF
TRBV5-4,-,TRBJ1-1,-,TGTGCCAGCAGCTTGTATGGCACCCAAAACACTGAAGCTTTCTTT,CASSLYGTQNTEAFF
TRBV11-2,-,TRBJ1-6,-,TGTGCCAGCAGCTCGATTACCTTAGGGGCAAATTCACCCCTCCACTTT,CASSSITLGANSPLHF
TRBV6-5,few,TRBJ2-7,-,TGTGCCAGCGGGGAACTAGGTGAGGTCGAGCAGTACTTC,CASGELGEVEQYF
TRBV21-1,-,TRBJ2-2,-,TGTGCCAGCAGCAAATTGGAGGGAGGAGCGAACACCGGGGAGCTGTTTTTT,CASSKLEGGANTGELFF
TRBV25-1,-,TRBJ1-6,-,TGTGCCAGCATTTCGGGGGGCTATAATTCACCCCTCCACTTT,CASISGGYNSPLHF
TRBV2,-,TRBJ2-1,TRBD1,TGTGCCAGCAGTCGGCCGGGACAGGGGGCGAATGAGCAGTTCTTC,CASSRPGQGANEQFF
TRBV7-2,-,TRBJ1-2,TRBD1,TGTGCCAGCAGCTTCGACAGGGACAGGAGCTATGGCTACACCTTC,CASSFDRDRSYGYTF
TRBV6-1,-,TRBJ1-6,TRBD1,TGTGCCAGCAGTGAACCCCACCTCTCTTGGACAGGGTCAATACCCTTTAATTCACCCCTCCACTTT,CASSEPHLSWTGSIPFNSPLHF
TRBV30,-,TRBJ2-3,-,TGTGCCTGGAGTAGGGCCGGGGCAGATACGCAGTATTTT,CAWSRAGADTQYF
TRBV19,-,TRBJ2-7,TRBD2,TGTGCCAGTAGTATAGGGACTAGCGGAACCTACGAGCAGTACTTC,CASSIGTSGTYEQYF
TRBV18,-,TRBJ1-2,-,TGTGCCAGCTCACGGGCGACAGGAGACTATGGCTACACCTTC,CASSRATGDYGYTF
TRBV18,-,TRBJ1-2,TRBD1,TGTGCCAGCTCACCGGCTGCTAGGGGACAGGGCGACTATGGCTACACCTTC,CASSPAARGQGDYGYTF
TRBV4-3,-,TRBJ1-1,-,TGCGCCAGCAGCCAAGATCCCTCGAATAGTGGCACTGAAGCTTTCTTT,CASSQDPSNSGTEAFF
TRBV19,once,TRBJ1-1,-,TGTGCCAGTAGTGAAACTTTGAACACTGAAGCTTTCTTT,CASSETLNTEAFF
TRBV19,-,TRBJ1-3,TRBD1,TGTGCCAGTAGAGACAGGGGAGGAAACACCATATATTTT,CASRDRGGNTIYF
TRBV6-2/TRBV6-3,-,TRBJ2-2,-,TGTGCCAGCAGTATGGACAGAAACACCGGGGAGCTGTTTTTT,CASSMDRNTGELFF
TRBV20-1,-,TRBJ2-5,-,TGCAGTGCAGAGTACCAAGAGACCCAGTACTTC,CSAEYQETQYF
TRBV5-1,-,TRBJ1-1,-,TGCGCCAGCAGCTTTTCGGTAGACACTGAAGCTTTCTTT,CASSFSVDTEAFF
TRBV5-1,-,TRBJ2-1,-,TGCGCCAGCAGCCTGTTTATAAACAATGAGCAGTTCTTC,CASSLFINNEQFF
TRBV5-1,-,TRBJ2-7,-,TGCGCCAGCAGCTTGGCACAGGTCATCTACGAGCAGTACTTC,CASSLAQVIYEQYF
TRBV7-6,-,TRBJ2-5,-,TGTGCCAGCAGCCCATCTACTAGGAGCCAAGAGACCCAGTACTTC,CASSPSTRSQETQYF
TRBV11-2,-,TRBJ2-7,-,TGTGCCACCAAACCTGAGGGGGTCTCCTACGAGCAGTACTTC,CATKPEGVSYEQYF
TRBV6-5,-,TRBJ2-7,-,TGTGCCAGCAGGCCGGGCGGGACGGGCTACGAGCAGTACTTC,CASRPGGTGYEQYF
TRBV28,-,TRBJ2-3,TRBD2,TGTGCCAGCAGTCCCTCATGGGGACTAGCGGGAGGTGGGCATACGCAGTATTTT,CASSPSWGLAGGGHTQYF
TRBV24-1,-,TRBJ2-2,TRBD2,TGTGCCACCAGTGATAGGACTAGCGGGGGCGGGACCGGGGAGCTGTTTTTT,CATSDRTSGGGTGELFF